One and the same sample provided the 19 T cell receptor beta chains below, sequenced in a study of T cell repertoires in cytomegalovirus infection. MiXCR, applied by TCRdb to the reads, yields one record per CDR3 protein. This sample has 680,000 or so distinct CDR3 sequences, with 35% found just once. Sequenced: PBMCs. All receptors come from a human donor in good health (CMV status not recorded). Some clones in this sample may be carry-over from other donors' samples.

For the CDR3, the DNA is TGTGCCAGCAGCTTCCAACCCCCCTACGAGCAGTACTTC. It specifies CASSFQPPYEQYF. J is TRBJ2-7 and V is TRBV7-9; D uncertain. Germline CDR1 and CDR2: SEHNR and FQNEAQ (reference sequence). This CDR3 region has 13 residues. V lost 3 bases to trimming and J lost 2 bases, with 8 bases between them.

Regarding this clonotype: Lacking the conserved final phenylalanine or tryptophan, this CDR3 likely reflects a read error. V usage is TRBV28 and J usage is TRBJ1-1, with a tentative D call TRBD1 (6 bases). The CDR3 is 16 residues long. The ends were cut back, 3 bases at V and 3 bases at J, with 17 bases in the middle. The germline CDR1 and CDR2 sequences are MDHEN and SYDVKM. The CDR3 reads CASSFPIGQQDTEAFC. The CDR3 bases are TGTGCCAGCAGTTTCCCGATTGGACAGCAGGACACTGAAGCTTTCTGT.

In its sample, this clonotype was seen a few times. The CDR3 here is CASRRSGRQGDTQYF. CDR3 sequence (DNA): TGTGCCAGTAGAAGAAGCGGGAGGCAGGGGGATACGCAGTATTTT. The V call is TRBV19, the J call TRBJ2-3; 9 bases are a match to TRBD2. Germline CDR1 reads LNHDA; CDR2 reads SQIVND (reference sequence). The CDR3 is 15 residues long. V shed 6 bases, J shed 6 bases, and the junction held 10 bases outside the gene matches.

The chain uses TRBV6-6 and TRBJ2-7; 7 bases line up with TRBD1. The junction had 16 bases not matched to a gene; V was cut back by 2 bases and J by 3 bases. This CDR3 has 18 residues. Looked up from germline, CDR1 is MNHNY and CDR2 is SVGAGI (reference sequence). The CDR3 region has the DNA TGTGCCAGCAGTTACCAGCCACAGTTTACCGGGACAGTCTACGAGCAGTACTTC. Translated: CASSYQPQFTGTVYEQYF.

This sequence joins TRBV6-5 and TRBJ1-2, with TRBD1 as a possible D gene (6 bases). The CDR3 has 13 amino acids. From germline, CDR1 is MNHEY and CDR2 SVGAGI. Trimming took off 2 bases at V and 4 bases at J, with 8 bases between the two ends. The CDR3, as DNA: TGTGCCAGCAGTTACGGGGGGCCCTATGGCTACACCTTC. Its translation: CASSYGGPYGYTF.

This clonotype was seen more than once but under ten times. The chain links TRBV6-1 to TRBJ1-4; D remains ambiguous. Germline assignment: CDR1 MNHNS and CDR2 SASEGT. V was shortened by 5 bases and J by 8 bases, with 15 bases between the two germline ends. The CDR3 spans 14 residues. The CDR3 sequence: CASSRHLRTEKLFF. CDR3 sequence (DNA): TGTGCCAGCAGTCGACACCTTAGAACCGAAAAACTGTTTTTT.

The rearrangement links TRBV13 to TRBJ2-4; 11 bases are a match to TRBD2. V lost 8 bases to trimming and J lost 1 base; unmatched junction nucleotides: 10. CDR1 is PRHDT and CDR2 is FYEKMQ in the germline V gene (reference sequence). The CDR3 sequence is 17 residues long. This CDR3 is CASCTRGTSGAKNIQYF. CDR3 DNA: TGTGCCAGCTGCACCAGGGGGACTAGCGGCGCCAAAAACATTCAGTACTTC.

The CDR3 sequence is CASSLTDRGNEQYF. The CDR3, as DNA: TGTGCCAGCAGCTTAACGGACAGGGGTAACGAGCAGTACTTC. This chain joins TRBV7-2 and TRBJ2-7, with TRBD1 matching 9 bases. V lost 2 bases to trimming and J lost 5 bases; unmatched junction nucleotides: 4. CDR3 length: 14 amino acids. The germline V gene has CDR1 SGHTA and CDR2 FQGNSA.

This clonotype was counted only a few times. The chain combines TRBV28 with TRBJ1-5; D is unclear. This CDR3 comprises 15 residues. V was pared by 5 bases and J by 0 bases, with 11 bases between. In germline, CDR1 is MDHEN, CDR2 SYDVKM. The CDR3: CASSIRIYSNQPQHF. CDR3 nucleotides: TGTGCCAGCAGTATCCGGATCTATAGCAATCAGCCCCAGCATTTT.

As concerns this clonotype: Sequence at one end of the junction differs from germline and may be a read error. DNA of the CDR3: TGCGACAGCAGCCTGGGACAGGTGACTAATGAAAAACTGTTTTTT. Its translation is CDSSLGQVTNEKLFF. The chain combines TRBV4-1 with TRBJ1-4, with TRBD1 matching 8 bases. CDR3 length: 15 residues. Germline loops: CDR1 MGHRA, CDR2 YSYEKL.

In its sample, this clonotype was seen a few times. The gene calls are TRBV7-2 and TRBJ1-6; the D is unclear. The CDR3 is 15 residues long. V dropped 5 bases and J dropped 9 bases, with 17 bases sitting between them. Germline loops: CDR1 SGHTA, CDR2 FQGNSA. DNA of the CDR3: TGTGCCAGCAGCCCCAACCCGGGTGGCGGTTCACCCCTCCACTTT. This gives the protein CASSPNPGGGSPLHF.

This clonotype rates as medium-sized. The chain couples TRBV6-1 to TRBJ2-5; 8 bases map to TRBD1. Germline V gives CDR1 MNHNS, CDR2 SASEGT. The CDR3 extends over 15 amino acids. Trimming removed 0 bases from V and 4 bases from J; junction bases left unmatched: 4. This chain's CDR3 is CASSEAAGGLETQYF. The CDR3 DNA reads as TGTGCCAGCAGTGAAGCCGCAGGGGGCTTAGAGACCCAGTACTTC.

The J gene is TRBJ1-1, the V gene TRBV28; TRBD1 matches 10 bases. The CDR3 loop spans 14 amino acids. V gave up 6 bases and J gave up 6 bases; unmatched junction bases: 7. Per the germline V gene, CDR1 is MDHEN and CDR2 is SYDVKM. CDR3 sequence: CASRLTGGEPEAFF. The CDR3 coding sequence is TGTGCCAGCAGGTTGACAGGGGGCGAACCTGAAGCTTTCTTT.

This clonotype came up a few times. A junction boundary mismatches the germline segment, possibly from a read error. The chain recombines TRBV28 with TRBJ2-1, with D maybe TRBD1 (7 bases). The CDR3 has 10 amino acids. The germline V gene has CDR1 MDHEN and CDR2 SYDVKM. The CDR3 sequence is CARGGGQVRF. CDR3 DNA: TGTGCCAGGGGGGGAGGACAGGTCCGTTTC.

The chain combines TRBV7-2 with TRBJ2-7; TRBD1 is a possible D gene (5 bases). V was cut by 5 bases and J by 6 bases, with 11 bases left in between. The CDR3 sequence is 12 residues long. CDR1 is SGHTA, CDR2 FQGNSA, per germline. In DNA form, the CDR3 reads TGTGCCAGCAGCGCGGACACCCTCGAGCAGTACTTC. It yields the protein CASSADTLEQYF.

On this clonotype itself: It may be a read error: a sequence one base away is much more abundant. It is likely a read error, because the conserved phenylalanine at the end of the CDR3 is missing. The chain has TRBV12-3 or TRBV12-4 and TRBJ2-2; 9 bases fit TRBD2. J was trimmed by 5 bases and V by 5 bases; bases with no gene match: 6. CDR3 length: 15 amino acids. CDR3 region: CASSRTSERTGELFL. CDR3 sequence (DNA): TGTGCCAGCAGTCGGACTAGCGAAAGGACCGGGGAGCTGTTTTTG.

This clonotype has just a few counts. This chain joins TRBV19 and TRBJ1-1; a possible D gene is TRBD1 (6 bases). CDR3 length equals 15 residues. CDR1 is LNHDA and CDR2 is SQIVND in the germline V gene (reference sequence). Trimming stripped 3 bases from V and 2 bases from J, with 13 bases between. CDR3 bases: TGTGCCAGTAGTATCGGGGGCACTTACAACACTGAAGCTTTCTTT. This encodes CASSIGGTYNTEAFF.

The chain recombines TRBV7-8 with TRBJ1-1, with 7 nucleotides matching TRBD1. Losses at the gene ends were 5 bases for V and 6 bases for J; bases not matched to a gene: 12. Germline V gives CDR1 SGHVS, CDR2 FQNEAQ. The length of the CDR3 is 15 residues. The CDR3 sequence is CASSPLGQPNPEAFF. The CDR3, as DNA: TGTGCCAGCAGCCCACTGGGACAGCCAAACCCTGAAGCTTTCTTT.

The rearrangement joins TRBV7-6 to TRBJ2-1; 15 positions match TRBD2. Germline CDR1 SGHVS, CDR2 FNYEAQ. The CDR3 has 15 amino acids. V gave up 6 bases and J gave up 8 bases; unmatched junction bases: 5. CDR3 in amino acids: CASSRTSGGADEQFF. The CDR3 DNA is TGTGCCAGCAGTAGGACTAGCGGGGGGGCTGATGAGCAGTTCTTC.